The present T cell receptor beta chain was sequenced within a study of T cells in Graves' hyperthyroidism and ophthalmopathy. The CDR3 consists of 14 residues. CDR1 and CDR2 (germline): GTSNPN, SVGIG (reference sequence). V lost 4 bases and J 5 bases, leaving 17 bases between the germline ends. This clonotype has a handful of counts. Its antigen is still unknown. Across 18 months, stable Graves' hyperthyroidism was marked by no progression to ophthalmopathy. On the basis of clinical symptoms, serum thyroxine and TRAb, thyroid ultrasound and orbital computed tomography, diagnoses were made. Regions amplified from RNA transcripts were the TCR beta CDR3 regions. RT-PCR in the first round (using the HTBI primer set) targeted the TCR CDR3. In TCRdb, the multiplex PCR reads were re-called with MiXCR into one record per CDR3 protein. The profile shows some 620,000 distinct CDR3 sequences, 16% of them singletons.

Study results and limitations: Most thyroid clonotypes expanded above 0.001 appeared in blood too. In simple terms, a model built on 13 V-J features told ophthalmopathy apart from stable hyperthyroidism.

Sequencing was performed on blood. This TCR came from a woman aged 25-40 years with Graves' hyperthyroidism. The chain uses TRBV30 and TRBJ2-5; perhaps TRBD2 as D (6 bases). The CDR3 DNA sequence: TGTGCCTGGACTGCTGCGGGGCGATCGGAGACCCAGTACTTC. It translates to CAWTAAGRSETQYF.